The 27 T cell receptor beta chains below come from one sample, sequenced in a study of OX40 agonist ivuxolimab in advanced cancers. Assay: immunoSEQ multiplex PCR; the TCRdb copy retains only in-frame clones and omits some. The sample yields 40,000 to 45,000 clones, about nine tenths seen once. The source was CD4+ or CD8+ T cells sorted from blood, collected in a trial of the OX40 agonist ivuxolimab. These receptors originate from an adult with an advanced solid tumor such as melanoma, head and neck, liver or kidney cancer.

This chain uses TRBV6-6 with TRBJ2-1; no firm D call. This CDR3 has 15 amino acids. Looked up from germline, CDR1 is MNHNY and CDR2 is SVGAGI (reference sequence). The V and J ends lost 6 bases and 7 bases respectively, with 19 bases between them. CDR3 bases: TGTGCCAGCAGGGCCCCCTGGGCGGCTTCGAATGAGCAGTTCTTC. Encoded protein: CASRAPWAASNEQFF.

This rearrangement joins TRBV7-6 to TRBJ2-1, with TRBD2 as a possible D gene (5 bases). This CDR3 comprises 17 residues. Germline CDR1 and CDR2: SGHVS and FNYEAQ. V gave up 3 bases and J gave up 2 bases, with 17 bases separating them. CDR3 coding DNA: TGTGCCAGCAGCTTTCGGACTCCACAAACCACCTACAATGAGCAGTTCTTC. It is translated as CASSFRTPQTTYNEQFF.

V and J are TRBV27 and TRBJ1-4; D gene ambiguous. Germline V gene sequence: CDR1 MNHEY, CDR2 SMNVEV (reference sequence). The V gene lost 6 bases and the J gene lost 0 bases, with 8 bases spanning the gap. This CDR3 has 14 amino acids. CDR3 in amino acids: CASSRVPTNEKLFF. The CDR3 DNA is TGTGCCAGCAGCCGGGTCCCAACTAATGAAAAACTGTTTTTT.

The CDR3 nucleotides read TGCGCCAGCAGTGCGGTCGGGACAGGGAACACCGGGGAGCTGTTTTTT. This sequence encodes CASSAVGTGNTGELFF. V gene TRBV10-1 combines with J gene TRBJ2-2, with 8 bases identical to TRBD1. J was trimmed by 1 base and V by 4 bases; bases with no gene match: 5. Germline V gene lookup returns CDR1 WNHNN and CDR2 SYGVQD (reference sequence). This CDR3 has 16 amino acids.

CDR3 sequence reads: CASSEWGPNQPQHF. The CDR3 DNA reads as TGTGCCAGCAGTGAATGGGGACCAAATCAGCCCCAGCATTTT. The gene calls are TRBV25-1 and TRBJ1-5; maybe TRBD1 (5 bases). Deletions cut 1 base from V and 4 bases from J, with 8 bases between. The germline V gene has CDR1 MGHDK and CDR2 SYGVNS. The CDR3 contains 14 residues. Together with reference TRBV25-1 and TRBJ1-5, the CDR3 gives the full variable domain: EADIYQTPRYLVIGTGKKITLECSQTMGHDKMYWYQQDPGMELHLIHYSYGVNSTEKGDLSSESTVSRIRTEHFPLTLESARPSHTSQYLCASSEWGPNQPQHFGDGTRLSIL.

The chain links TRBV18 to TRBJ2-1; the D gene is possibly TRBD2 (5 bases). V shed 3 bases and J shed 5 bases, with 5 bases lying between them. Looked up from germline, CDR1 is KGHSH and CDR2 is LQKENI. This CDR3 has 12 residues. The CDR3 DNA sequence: TGTGCCAGCTCACCGCGGGACAATGAGCAGTTCTTC. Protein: CASSPRDNEQFF.

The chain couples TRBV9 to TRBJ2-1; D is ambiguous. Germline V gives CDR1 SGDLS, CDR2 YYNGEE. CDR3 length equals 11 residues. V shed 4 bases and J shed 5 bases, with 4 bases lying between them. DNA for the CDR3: TGTGCCAGCAGCACCCACAATGAGCAGTTCTTC. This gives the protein CASSTHNEQFF.

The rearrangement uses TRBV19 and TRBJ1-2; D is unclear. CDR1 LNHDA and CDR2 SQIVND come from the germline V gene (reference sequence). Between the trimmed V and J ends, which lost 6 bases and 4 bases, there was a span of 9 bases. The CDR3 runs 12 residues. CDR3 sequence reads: CASRGGSYGYTF. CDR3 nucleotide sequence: TGTGCCAGTAGAGGCGGCTCCTATGGCTACACCTTC.

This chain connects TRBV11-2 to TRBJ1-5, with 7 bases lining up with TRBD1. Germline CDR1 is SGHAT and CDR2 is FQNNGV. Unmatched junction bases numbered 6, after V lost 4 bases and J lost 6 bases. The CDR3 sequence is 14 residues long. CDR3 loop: CASSSGGRGQPQHF. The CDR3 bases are TGTGCCAGCAGCTCAGGGGGTCGGGGTCAGCCCCAGCATTTT. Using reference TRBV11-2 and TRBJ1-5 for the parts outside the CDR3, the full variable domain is EAGVAQSPRYKIIEKRQSVAFWCNPISGHATLYWYQQILGQGPKLLIQFQNNGVVDDSQLPKDRFSAERLKGVDSTLKIQPAKLEDSAVYLCASSSGGRGQPQHFGDGTRLSIL.

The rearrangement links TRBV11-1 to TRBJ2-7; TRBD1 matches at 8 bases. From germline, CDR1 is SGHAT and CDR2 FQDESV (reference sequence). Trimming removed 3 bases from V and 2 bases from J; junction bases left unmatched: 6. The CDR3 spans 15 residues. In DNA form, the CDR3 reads TGTGCCAGCAGCTTCGGGGAACAGGGGGCCTACGAGCAGTACTTC. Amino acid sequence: CASSFGEQGAYEQYF.

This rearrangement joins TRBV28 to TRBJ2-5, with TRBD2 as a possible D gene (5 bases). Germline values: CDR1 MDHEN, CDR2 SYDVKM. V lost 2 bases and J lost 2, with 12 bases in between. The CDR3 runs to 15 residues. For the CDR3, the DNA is TGTGCCAGCAGTTTAAGAGACTACTATCAAGAGACCCAGTACTTC. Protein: CASSLRDYYQETQYF.

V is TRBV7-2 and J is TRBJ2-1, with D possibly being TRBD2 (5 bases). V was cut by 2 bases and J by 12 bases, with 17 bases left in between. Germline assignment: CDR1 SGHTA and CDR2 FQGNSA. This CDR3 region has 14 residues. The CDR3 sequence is CASSLKGREYGQFF. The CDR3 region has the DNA TGTGCCAGCAGCTTAAAAGGTCGGGAATATGGGCAGTTCTTC.

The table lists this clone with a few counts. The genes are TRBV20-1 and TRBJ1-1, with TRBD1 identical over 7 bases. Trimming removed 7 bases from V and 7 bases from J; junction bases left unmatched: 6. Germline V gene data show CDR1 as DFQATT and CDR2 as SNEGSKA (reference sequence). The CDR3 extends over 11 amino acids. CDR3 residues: CSVLQGYEAFF. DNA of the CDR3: TGCAGTGTCCTACAGGGGTATGAAGCTTTCTTT.

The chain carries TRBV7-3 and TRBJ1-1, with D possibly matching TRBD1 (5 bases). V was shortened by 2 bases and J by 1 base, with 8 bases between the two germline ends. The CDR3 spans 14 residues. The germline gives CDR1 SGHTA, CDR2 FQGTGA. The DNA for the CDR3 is TGTGCCAGCAGCTTATATGGGGGGAACACTGAAGCTTTCTTT. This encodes CASSLYGGNTEAFF.

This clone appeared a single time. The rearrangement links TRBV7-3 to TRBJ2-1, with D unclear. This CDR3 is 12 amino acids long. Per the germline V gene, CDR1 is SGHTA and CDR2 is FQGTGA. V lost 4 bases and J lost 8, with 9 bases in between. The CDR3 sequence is CASSYYLHEQFF. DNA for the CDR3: TGTGCCAGCAGCTACTATTTGCATGAGCAGTTCTTC.

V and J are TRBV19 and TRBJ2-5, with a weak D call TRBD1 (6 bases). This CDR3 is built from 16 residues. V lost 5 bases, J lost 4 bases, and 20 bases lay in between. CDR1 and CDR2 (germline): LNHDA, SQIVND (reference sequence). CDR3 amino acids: CASSAIVPGEGETQYF. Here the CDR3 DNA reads TGTGCCAGTAGTGCTATAGTTCCAGGGGAAGGAGAGACCCAGTACTTC.

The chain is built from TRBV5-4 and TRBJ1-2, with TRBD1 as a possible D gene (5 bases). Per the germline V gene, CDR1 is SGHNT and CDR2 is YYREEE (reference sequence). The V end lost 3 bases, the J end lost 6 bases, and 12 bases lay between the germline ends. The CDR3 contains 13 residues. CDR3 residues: CASSWGTADGYTF. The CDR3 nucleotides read TGTGCCAGCAGCTGGGGGACTGCCGATGGCTACACCTTC.

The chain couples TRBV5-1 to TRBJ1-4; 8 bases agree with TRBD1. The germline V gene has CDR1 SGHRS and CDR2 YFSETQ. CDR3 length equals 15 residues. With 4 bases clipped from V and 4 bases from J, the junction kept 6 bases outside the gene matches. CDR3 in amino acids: CASSPRGLDNEKLFF. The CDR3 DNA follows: TGCGCCAGCAGCCCCAGGGGGCTAGATAATGAAAAACTGTTTTTT.

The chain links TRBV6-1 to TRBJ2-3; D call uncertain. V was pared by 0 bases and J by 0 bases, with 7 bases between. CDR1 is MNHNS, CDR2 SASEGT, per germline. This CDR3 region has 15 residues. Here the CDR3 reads CASSEAQSSTDTQYF. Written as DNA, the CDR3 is TGTGCCAGCAGTGAAGCCCAATCTAGCACAGATACGCAGTATTTT.

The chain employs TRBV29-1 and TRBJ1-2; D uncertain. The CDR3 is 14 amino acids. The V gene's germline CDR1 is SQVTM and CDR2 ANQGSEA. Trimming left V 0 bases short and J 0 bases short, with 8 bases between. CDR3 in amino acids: CSVEEIGANYGYTF. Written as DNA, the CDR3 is TGCAGCGTTGAAGAGATAGGCGCTAACTATGGCTACACCTTC.

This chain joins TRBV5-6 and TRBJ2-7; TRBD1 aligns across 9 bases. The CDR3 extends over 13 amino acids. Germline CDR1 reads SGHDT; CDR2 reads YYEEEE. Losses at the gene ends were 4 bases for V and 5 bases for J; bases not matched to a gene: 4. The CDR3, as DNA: TGTGCCAGCAGCCAGGACAGGGGACACGAGCAGTACTTC. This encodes CASSQDRGHEQYF.

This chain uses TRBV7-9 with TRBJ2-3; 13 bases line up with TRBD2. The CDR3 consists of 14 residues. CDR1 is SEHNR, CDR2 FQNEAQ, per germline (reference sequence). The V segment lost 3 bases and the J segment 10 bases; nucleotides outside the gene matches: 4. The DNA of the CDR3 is TGTGCCAGCAGCTTGAAACTAGCGGGAGGGGCGCAGTATTTT. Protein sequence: CASSLKLAGGAQYF.

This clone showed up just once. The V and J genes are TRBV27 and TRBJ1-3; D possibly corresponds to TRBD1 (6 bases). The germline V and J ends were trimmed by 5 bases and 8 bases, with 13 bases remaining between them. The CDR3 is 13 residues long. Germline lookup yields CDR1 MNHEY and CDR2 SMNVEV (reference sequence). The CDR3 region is CASSPQGRDTIYF. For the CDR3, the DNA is TGTGCCAGCAGTCCACAGGGCAGAGACACCATATATTTT.

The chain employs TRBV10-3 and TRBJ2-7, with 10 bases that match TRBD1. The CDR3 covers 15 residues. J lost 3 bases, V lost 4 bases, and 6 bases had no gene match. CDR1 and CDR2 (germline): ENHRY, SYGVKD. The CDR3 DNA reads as TGTGCCATCAGTGTAGGGACAGGGGTTAGCTACGAGCAGTACTTC. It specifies CAISVGTGVSYEQYF.

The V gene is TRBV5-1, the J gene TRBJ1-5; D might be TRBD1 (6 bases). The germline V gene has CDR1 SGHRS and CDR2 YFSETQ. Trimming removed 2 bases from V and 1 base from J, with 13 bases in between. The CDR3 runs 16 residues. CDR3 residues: CASSLDPGGSNQPQHF. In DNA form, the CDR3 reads TGCGCCAGCAGCTTAGACCCCGGGGGCAGCAATCAGCCCCAGCATTTT.

The DNA of the CDR3 is TGTGCCTGGAGAGCCGCCGGGACTAGCGGGAGGTGGAAGGGAGAGACCCAGTACTTC. It yields the protein CAWRAAGTSGRWKGETQYF. This chain links TRBV30 with TRBJ2-5; the match to TRBD2 covers 15 bases. This CDR3 contains 19 residues. V lost 3 bases, J lost 4 bases, and 15 bases stayed unmatched. Per the germline V gene, CDR1 is GTSNPN and CDR2 is SVGIG (reference sequence).

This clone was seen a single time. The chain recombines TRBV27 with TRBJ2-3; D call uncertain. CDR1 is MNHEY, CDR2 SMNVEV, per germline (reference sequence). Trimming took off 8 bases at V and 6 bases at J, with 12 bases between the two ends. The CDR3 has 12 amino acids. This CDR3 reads CASSRVLDTQYF. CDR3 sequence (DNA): TGTGCCAGCTCTCGTGTACTCGATACGCAGTATTTT.